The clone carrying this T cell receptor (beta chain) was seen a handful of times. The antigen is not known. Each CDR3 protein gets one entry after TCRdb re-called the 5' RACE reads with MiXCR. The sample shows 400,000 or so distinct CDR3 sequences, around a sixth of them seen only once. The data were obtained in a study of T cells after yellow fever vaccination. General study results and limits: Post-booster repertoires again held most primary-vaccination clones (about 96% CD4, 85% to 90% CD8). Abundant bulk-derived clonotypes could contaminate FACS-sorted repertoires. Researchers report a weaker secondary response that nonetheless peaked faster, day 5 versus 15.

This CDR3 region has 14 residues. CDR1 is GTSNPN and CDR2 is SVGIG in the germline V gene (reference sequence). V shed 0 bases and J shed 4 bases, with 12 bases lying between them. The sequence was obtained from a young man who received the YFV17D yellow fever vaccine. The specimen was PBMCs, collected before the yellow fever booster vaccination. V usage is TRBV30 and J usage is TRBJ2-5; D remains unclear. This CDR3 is CAWSVGSVLETQYF. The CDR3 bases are TGTGCCTGGAGTGTAGGGTCGGTTCTAGAGACCCAGTACTTC.